This entry is about one T cell receptor (beta chain). The antigen is not known. Profiling relied on immunoSEQ multiplex PCR, and the TCRdb table lists in-frame clones only, not all of them. Found here are around 140,000 clones, about 90% of them singletons; the top ten hold around 8%. These data come from a study of T cell responses to AZD1222 COVID-19 vaccine. Study-level points and caveats: Among the donors, most were white British and more were female, and clonal diversity was possibly underestimated. Spike-spanning, vaccine-associated CD4 TCRs were dominant at 160-218 and 743-854. Baseline testing showed seropositivity in only six AZD1222 recipients.

This CDR3 is built from 16 residues. Germline CDR1 reads SGHAT; CDR2 reads FQNNGV. The ends lost 4 bases at V and 7 bases at J; junction bases unmatched: 6. The sequencing here drew on peripheral blood, taken 28 days after the second dose of the MenACWY control vaccine. This TCR was recovered from an adult who received the MenACWY meningococcal vaccine as a control. The rearrangement uses TRBV11-2 and TRBJ2-1; 14 bases are a match to TRBD2. The CDR3 sequence is CASSSLRLAGGNEQFF. The CDR3 bases are TGTGCCAGCAGCTCCCTCAGACTAGCGGGGGGGAATGAGCAGTTCTTC.